This record covers a single T cell receptor (beta chain). What it recognizes is unknown. The sample comes from a study of T cell responses to AZD1222 COVID-19 vaccine. Measured with immunoSEQ multiplex PCR; TCRdb has only the in-frame clones, and not every one. The profile shows approximately 180,000 clones, 88% of them singletons. Study-wide findings and caveats: Only 5 to 7 AZD1222 recipients were seropositive at baseline. Reportedly, nearly half the spike-specific TCRs target unmutated variant regions.

V lost 2 bases and J lost 4; bases outside the gene matches: 5. Germline V gives CDR1 ENHRY, CDR2 SYGVKD. CDR3 length: 15 amino acids. Pooled samples include second doses given at about 4 or 12 weeks. The source material was peripheral blood, sampled 28 days after the second AZD1222 dose. The V call is TRBV10-3, the J call TRBJ1-2, with 9 bases lining up with TRBD1. This clonotype was obtained from an adult who received the AZD1222 COVID-19 vaccine. CDR3 nucleotide sequence: TGTGCCATCAGTGAGGGACAGGGGACTCTCTATGGCTACACCTTC. Protein product: CAISEGQGTLYGYTF.